These 20 T cell receptor beta chains were sequenced from one sample in a study of CD8+ T cells in alopecia areata. Regarding treatment: oral pan-JAK inhibitor, 5-10 mg twice daily. Extracted RNA was reverse transcribed into cDNA, the sequencing template. Assay: immunoSEQ multiplex PCR; the TCRdb copy retains only in-frame clones and omits some. The data contain 150,000 to 200,000 clones, approximately 57% of them seen just once; the ten biggest clones take up 12% to 15%. The material sequenced was CD4+ T cells sorted from blood, taken at week 24, from a patient treated with tofacitinib. The receptor source for this set is a human donor with alopecia areata.

This rearrangement joins TRBV4-2 to TRBJ1-4, with D tentatively TRBD1 (6 bases). Trimming stripped 1 base from V and 10 bases from J, with 16 bases between. CDR3 length: 15 amino acids. CDR1 is LGHNA, CDR2 YNFKEQ, per germline. The CDR3 loop reads CASSQVRGKEPKLFF. In DNA, the CDR3 is TGTGCCAGCAGCCAAGTAAGGGGGAAGGAGCCAAAACTGTTTTTT.

V gene TRBV5-1 combines with J gene TRBJ1-1; D might be TRBD1 (6 bases). The CDR3 sequence is 15 residues long. CDR1 and CDR2 (germline): SGHRS, YFSETQ. The V gene lost 0 bases and the J gene lost 1 base, with 10 bases spanning the gap. The DNA for the CDR3 is TGCGCCAGCAGCTTGGAAGGGACAAGGAACACTGAAGCTTTCTTT. Protein product: CASSLEGTRNTEAFF.

V and J are TRBV29-1 and TRBJ2-7; 11 bases match TRBD2. J was trimmed by 0 bases and V by 3 bases; bases with no gene match: 1. Germline CDR1 reads SQVTM; CDR2 reads ANQGSEA. The length of the CDR3 is 14 residues. In DNA form, the CDR3 reads TGCAGCGTTGATACTAGCGGGGGCTCCTACGAGCAGTACTTC. This encodes CSVDTSGGSYEQYF.

The chain joins TRBV4-2 to TRBJ2-5; no clear D gene. Germline V CDR1 and CDR2: LGHNA, YNFKEQ. CDR3 length: 15 residues. Trimming removed 0 bases from V and 7 bases from J, with 15 bases in between. The CDR3 is CASSQESPPWVTQYF. The CDR3 DNA sequence: TGTGCCAGCAGCCAAGAAAGCCCTCCGTGGGTGACCCAGTACTTC.

The chain employs TRBV12-5 and TRBJ2-3; D tentatively fits TRBD1 or TRBD2 (5 bases each). The CDR3 is 13 residues long. V was cut by 3 bases and J by 3 bases, with 7 bases left in between. Per germline, CDR1 LGHNT and CDR2 FRNRAP. The CDR3 DNA is TGTGCTAGTGGTTTTTGGGGGACAGATACGCAGTATTTT. Translated: CASGFWGTDTQYF. The full variable domain, completed using reference TRBV12-5 and TRBJ2-3, is DARVTQTPRHKVTEMGQEVTMRCQPILGHNTVFWYRQTMMQGLELLAYFRNRAPLDDSGMPKDRFSAEMPDATLATLKIQPSEPRDSAVYFCASGFWGTDTQYFGPGTRLTVL.

The chain joins TRBV2 to TRBJ1-3, with no clear D. Germline V lookup: CDR1 SNHLY, CDR2 FYNNEI. CDR3 length: 14 amino acids. Trimming stripped 6 bases from V and 0 bases from J, with 9 bases between. CDR3 amino acids: CASRGDLSGNTIYF. The CDR3 nucleotides read TGTGCCAGCAGGGGCGATCTCTCTGGAAACACCATATATTTT.

A remark on this clone: The sample contains more than one DNA sequence encoding this CDR3. The V and J genes are TRBV29-1 and TRBJ1-1; TRBD1 might be the D (5 bases). Germline CDR1 and CDR2: SQVTM and ANQGSEA. Trimming took 4 bases from V and 0 from J, leaving 9 bases between them. This CDR3 contains 13 residues. The CDR3 loop is CSVGGVLNTEAFF. The CDR3 nucleotides read TGCAGCGTTGGAGGGGTTCTGAACACTGAAGCTTTCTTT.

Concerning this clone: The sample has other DNA sequences that encode this CDR3 too. CDR3 in amino acids: CASSPGLAETQYF. DNA for the CDR3: TGTGCCAGCAGCCCGGGGTTGGCGGAGACCCAGTACTTC. The chain joins TRBV6-5 to TRBJ2-5; D possibly corresponds to TRBD2 (5 bases). Germline lookup yields CDR1 MNHEY and CDR2 SVGAGI. V lost 6 bases to trimming and J lost 5 bases, with 13 bases between them. The length of the CDR3 is 13 residues.

The gene calls are TRBV29-1 and TRBJ2-1; TRBD1 matches 8 bases. The CDR3 runs to 17 residues. In germline, CDR1 is SQVTM, CDR2 ANQGSEA. V lost 0 bases to trimming and J lost 8 bases; unmatched junction nucleotides: 15. The CDR3 coding sequence is TGCAGCGTTGAAGATCCAGGGGGCGATTGGCCAGTCGATGAGCAGTTCTTC. Amino acids: CSVEDPGGDWPVDEQFF.

J is TRBJ1-5 and V is TRBV2, with a weak D call TRBD1 (5 bases). V was trimmed by 7 bases and J by 3 bases, leaving 7 bases between them. The CDR3 covers 12 residues. Germline loops: CDR1 SNHLY, CDR2 FYNNEI. The CDR3 here is CASKGPNQPQHF. For the CDR3, the DNA is TGTGCCAGCAAGGGACCCAATCAGCCCCAGCATTTT.

CDR3 in amino acids: CSVSPGNYGYTF. In DNA form, the CDR3 reads TGCAGCGTTAGTCCGGGAAACTATGGCTACACCTTC. The V and J genes are TRBV29-1 and TRBJ1-2; D not resolved. This CDR3 comprises 12 residues. V dropped 5 bases and J dropped 2 bases, with 9 bases sitting between them. Germline lookup yields CDR1 SQVTM and CDR2 ANQGSEA.

This chain connects TRBV29-1 to TRBJ1-2; D is uncertain. CDR1 and CDR2 (germline): SQVTM, ANQGSEA. This CDR3 has 13 amino acids. Trimming left V 7 bases short and J 0 bases short, with 12 bases between. CDR3 sequence reads: CSAGQPANYGYTF. In DNA, the CDR3 is TGCAGCGCAGGCCAGCCCGCTAACTATGGCTACACCTTC.

The chain couples TRBV30 to TRBJ2-7; D unclear. CDR1 and CDR2 from the germline V gene are GTSNPN and SVGIG (reference sequence). The CDR3 length is 14 residues. Trimming removed 4 bases at V and 2 bases at J, with 15 bases between. The CDR3 DNA reads TGTGCCTGGACTCTTAGGCAGCCCCCCTACGAGCAGTACTTC. Its protein product is CAWTLRQPPYEQYF.

For this clone: At the DNA level, this CDR3 is encoded by other sequences in the same sample as well. The genes are TRBV29-1 and TRBJ1-2; D ambiguous. Per the germline V gene, CDR1 is SQVTM and CDR2 is ANQGSEA. Trimming removed 7 bases from V and 0 bases from J, with 15 bases in between. This CDR3 is 14 amino acids long. The CDR3 DNA reads TGCAGCGCGGGATCCTCTACAGCTAACTATGGCTACACCTTC. Translation gives CSAGSSTANYGYTF.

The J gene is TRBJ2-7, the V gene TRBV5-1; no definite D call. Germline CDR1 and CDR2: SGHRS and YFSETQ. Deletions cut 5 bases from V and 1 base from J, with 13 bases between. CDR3 size: 14 residues. DNA for the CDR3: TGCGCCAGCAGGAATGGGCCGCGTTCCTACGAGCAGTACTTC. As protein: CASRNGPRSYEQYF.

The V gene is TRBV29-1, the J gene TRBJ1-2, with D perhaps matching TRBD1 (5 bases). This CDR3 has 14 amino acids. Germline CDR1 is SQVTM and CDR2 is ANQGSEA. V was trimmed by 7 bases and J by 8 bases, leaving 23 bases between them. This CDR3 is CSATTEVLPGGYTF. CDR3 sequence (DNA): TGCAGCGCCACGACAGAGGTCCTGCCAGGGGGCTACACCTTC.

CDR3 sequence reads: CSVEEGGVTNWEQFF. The DNA for the CDR3 is TGCAGCGTGGAGGAGGGGGGGGTAACCAATTGGGAGCAGTTCTTC. The rearrangement joins TRBV29-1 to TRBJ2-1; D might be TRBD2 (7 bases). The germline gives CDR1 SQVTM, CDR2 ANQGSEA. The CDR3 loop spans 15 amino acids. Between the trimmed V and J ends, which lost 6 bases and 10 bases, there was a span of 25 bases.

V and J are TRBV5-1 and TRBJ2-1; tentatively, D is TRBD2 (6 bases). V lost 0 bases and J lost 4, with 14 bases in between. Germline-derived CDR1 and CDR2 are SGHRS and YFSETQ. This CDR3 contains 16 residues. The CDR3 DNA follows: TGCGCCAGCAGCTTGGCCCGCGGGACTCAGTACAATGAGCAGTTCTTC. This codes for CASSLARGTQYNEQFF.

Ten or more counts support this clone. The V and J genes are TRBV11-2 and TRBJ2-5; no clear D gene. The V and J ends lost 6 bases and 9 bases respectively, with 23 bases between them. From germline, CDR1 is SGHAT and CDR2 FQNNGV. The CDR3 has 15 amino acids. The chain's CDR3 is CASSGAASQEMSQYF. The CDR3 DNA reads TGTGCCAGCAGTGGTGCCGCATCCCAAGAGATGTCCCAGTACTTC.

Many counts were recorded for this clone. V and J are TRBV6-4 and TRBJ1-5, with D possibly TRBD1 on 5 matching bases. Trimming left V 7 bases short and J 8 bases short, with 15 bases between. Germline V gene data show CDR1 as MRHNA and CDR2 as SNTAGT. The CDR3 loop spans 13 amino acids. CDR3 in DNA: TGTGCCAGCAATTTGGGGGAAGAGAAGCCCCAGCATTTT. Its protein is CASNLGEEKPQHF.